This TCR beta chain originates from a study of T-cell memory formation after mild COVID-19. Study-level information: The TCR clusters were mostly specific to one donor.

5'RACE with constant-segment primers yielded barcoded, UMI-tagged TCR alpha and TCR beta cDNA libraries. TCRdb redid the calling of the 5' RACE reads with MiXCR, one entry per CDR3 protein. This sample has some 130,000 distinct CDR3 sequences; 15% to 20% occur once, and the top ten carry approximately 15%. Findings of the study overall: Those CD4+ clones that contracted were mainly in CM and EM (CD8+ ones in EMRA). That cross-reactive memory joined was suggested by some responding clones appearing in pre-infection memory.

This CDR3 is built from 15 residues. CDR1 is SGHVS and CDR2 is FNYEAQ in the germline V gene. V was trimmed by 5 bases and J by 6 bases, leaving 20 bases between them. In its sample, this clonotype was seen a few times. Its antigen is undetermined. The chain carries TRBV7-6 and TRBJ2-7; possibly TRBD2 for D (6 bases). The receptor comes from an adult woman who had mild COVID-19 (a few samples of this study predate the infection). Cell type and time point are not known. The sequenced sample consisted of PBMCs or a T cell subset sorted from them (not recorded which). Written as DNA, the CDR3 is TGTGCCAGCAGCCAAGAGTTTCCGGGAGTGGGCGAGCAGTACTTC. Its translation is CASSQEFPGVGEQYF.